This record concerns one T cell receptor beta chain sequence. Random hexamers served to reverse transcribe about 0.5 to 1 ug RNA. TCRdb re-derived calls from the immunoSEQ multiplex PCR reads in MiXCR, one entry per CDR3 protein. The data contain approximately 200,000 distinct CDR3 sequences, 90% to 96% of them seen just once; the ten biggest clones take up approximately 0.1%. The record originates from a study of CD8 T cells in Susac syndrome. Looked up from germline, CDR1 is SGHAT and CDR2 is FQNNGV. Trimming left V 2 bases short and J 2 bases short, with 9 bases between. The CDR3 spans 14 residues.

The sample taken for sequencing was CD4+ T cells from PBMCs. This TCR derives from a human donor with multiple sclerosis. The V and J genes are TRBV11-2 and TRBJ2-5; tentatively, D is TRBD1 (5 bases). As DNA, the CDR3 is TGTGCCAGCAGCTTATACCCAGGGCAAGAGACCCAGTACTTC. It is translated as CASSLYPGQETQYF.